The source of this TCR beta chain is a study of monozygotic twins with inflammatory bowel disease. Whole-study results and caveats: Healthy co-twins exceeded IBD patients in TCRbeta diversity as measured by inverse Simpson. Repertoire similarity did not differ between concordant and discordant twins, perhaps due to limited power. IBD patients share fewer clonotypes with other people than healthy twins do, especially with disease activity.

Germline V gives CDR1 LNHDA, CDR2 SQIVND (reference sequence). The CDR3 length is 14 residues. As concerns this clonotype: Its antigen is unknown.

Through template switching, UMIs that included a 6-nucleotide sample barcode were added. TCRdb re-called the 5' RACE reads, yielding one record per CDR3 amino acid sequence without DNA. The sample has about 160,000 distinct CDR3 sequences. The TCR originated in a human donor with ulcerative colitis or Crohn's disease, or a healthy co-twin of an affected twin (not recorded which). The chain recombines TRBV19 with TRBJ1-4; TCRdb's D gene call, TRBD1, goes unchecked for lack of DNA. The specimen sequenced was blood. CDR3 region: CASSAQGGDEKLFF.